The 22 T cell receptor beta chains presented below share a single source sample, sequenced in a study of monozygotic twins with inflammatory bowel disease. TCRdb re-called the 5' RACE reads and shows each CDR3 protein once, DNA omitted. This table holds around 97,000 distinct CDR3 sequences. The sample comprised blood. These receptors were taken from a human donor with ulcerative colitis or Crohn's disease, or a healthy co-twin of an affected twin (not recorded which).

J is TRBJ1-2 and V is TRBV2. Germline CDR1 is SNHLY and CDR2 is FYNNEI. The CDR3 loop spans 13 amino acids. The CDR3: CASSDRANYGYTF.

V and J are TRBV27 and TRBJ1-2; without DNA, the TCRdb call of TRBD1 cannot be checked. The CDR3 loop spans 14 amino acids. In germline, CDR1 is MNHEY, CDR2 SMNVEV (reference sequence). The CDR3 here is CASGTQQGYYGYTF.

The CDR3 protein is CASSSLDRVDAFF. The chain combines TRBV5-1 with TRBJ1-1; with no DNA, the TCRdb D assignment of TRBD1 cannot be verified. Germline lookup yields CDR1 SGHRS and CDR2 YFSETQ. This CDR3 is built from 13 residues. Full variable domain (remainder filled in from reference TRBV5-1 and TRBJ1-1): KAGVTQTPRYLIKTRGQQVTLSCSPISGHRSVSWYQQTPGQGLQFLFEYFSETQRNKGNFPGRFSGRQFSNSRSEMNVSTLELGDSALYLCASSSLDRVDAFFGQGTRLTVV.

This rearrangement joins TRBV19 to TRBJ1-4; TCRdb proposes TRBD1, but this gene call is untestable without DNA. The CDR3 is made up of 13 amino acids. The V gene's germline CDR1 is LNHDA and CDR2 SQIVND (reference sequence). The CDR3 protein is CASRGAVIEKLFF.

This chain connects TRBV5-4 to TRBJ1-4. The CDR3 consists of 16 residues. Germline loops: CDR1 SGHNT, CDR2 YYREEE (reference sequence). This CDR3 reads CASSLAGFATNEKLFF.

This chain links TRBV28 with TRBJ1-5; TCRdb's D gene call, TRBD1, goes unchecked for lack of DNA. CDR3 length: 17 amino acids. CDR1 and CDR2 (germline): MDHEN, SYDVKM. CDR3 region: CASSPRDRSYSNQPQHF.

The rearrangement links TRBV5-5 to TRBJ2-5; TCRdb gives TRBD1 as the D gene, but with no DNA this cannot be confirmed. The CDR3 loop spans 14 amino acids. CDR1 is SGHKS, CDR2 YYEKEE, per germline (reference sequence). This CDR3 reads CASSLYGGDETQYF.

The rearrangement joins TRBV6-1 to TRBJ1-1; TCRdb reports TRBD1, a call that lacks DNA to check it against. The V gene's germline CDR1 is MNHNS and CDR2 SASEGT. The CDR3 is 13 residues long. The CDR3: CASSDGQGRQAFF.

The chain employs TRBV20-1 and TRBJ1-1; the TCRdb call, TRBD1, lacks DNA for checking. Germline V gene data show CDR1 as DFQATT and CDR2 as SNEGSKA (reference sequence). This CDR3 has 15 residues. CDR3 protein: CSASWAGALNTEAFF.

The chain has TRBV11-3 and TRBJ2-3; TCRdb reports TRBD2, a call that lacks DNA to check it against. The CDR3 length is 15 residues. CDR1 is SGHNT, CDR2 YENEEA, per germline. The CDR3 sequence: CASSTNLVGADTQYF.

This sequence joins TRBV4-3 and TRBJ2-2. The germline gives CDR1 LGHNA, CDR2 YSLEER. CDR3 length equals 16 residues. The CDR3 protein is CASSQVEVLGTGELFF.

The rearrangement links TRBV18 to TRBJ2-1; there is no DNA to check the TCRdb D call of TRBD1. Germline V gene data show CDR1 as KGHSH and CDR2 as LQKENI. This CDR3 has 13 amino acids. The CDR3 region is CASSPRGHDEQFF.

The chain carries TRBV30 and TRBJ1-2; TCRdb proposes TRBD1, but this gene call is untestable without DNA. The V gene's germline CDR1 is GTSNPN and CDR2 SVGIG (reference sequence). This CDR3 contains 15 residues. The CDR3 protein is CAWMPGRTRNYGYTF.

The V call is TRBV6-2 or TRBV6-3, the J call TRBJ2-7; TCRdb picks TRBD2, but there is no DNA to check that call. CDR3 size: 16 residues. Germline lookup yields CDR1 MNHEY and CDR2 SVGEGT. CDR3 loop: CASSSQSGTRTYEQYF.

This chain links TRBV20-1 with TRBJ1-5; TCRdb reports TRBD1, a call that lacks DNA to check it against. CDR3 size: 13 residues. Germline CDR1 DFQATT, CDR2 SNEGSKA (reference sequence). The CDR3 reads CSARKGIDQPQHF.

The CDR3 reads CASSYGQPYEQYF. The chain is built from TRBV6-5 and TRBJ2-7. The CDR3 length is 13 residues. CDR1 and CDR2 (germline): MNHEY, SVGAGI.

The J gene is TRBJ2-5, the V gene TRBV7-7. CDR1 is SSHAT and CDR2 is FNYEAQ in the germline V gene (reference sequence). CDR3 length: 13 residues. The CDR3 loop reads CASSLGRQETQYF.

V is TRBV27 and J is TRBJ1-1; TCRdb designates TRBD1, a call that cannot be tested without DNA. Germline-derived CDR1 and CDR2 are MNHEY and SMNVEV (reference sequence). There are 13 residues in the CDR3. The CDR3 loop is CASKGALNTEAFF.

The CDR3 spells CASRPRGATDTQYF. V is TRBV19 and J is TRBJ2-3; TCRdb gives TRBD1 as the D gene, but with no DNA this cannot be confirmed. Germline values: CDR1 LNHDA, CDR2 SQIVND (reference sequence). The CDR3 has 14 amino acids. The full variable domain, its missing parts supplied by reference TRBV19 and TRBJ2-3, is DGGITQSPKYLFRKEGQNVTLSCEQNLNHDAMYWYRQDPGQGLRLIYYSQIVNDFQKGDIAEGYSVSREKKESFPLTVTSAQKNPTAFYLCASRPRGATDTQYFGPGTRLTVL.

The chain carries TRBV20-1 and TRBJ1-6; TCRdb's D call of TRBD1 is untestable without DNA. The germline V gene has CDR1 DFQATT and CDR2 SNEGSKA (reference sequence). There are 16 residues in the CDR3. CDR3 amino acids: CSAAEFRTGNNSPLHF.

This CDR3 reads CSAWGLAEAIYEQYF. The V call is TRBV20-1, the J call TRBJ2-7; TCRdb lists TRBD2, though no DNA is available to test this call. CDR1 and CDR2 from the germline V gene are DFQATT and SNEGSKA (reference sequence). This CDR3 region has 15 residues.

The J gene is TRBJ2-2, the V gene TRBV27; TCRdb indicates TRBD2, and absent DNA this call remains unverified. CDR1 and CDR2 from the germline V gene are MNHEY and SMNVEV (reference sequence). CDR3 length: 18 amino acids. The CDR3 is CASSLGLAGKGDTGELFF.